The present T cell receptor beta chain was sequenced within a study of blood T cell repertoires in COVID-19. This CDR3 region has 14 residues. Looked up from germline, CDR1 is LNHDA and CDR2 is SQIVND (reference sequence). The ends were cut back, 7 bases at V and 8 bases at J, with 17 bases in the middle. Repertoires were generated with immunoSEQ multiplex PCR, while TCRdb's copy carries only in-frame clones and drops some. The table records about 160,000 clones, roughly 89% of them present only once. The sequenced material came from peripheral blood. The rearrangement uses TRBV19 and TRBJ1-4; possibly TRBD1 for D (5 bases). The receptor was derived from a woman in her 70s with COVID-19, enrolled during active disease. For the CDR3, the DNA is TGTGCCAGTACCTCCACCGGGGGATACGAAAAACTGTTTTTT. This sequence encodes CASTSTGGYEKLFF. The full variable domain, rest sourced from reference TRBV19 and TRBJ1-4, is DGGITQSPKYLFRKEGQNVTLSCEQNLNHDAMYWYRQDPGQGLRLIYYSQIVNDFQKGDIAEGYSVSREKKESFPLTVTSAQKNPTAFYLCASTSTGGYEKLFFGSGTQLSVL.